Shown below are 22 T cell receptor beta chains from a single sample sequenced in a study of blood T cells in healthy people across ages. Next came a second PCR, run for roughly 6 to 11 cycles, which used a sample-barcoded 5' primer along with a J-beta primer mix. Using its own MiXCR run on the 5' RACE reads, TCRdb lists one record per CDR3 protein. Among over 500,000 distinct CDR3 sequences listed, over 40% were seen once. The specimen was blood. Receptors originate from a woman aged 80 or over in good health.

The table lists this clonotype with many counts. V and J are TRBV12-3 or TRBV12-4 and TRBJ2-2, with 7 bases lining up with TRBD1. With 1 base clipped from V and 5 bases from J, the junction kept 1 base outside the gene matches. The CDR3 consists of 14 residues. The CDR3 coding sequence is TGTGCCAGCAGTTTAGGACAGGGAACCGGGGAGCTGTTTTTT. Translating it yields CASSLGQGTGELFF.

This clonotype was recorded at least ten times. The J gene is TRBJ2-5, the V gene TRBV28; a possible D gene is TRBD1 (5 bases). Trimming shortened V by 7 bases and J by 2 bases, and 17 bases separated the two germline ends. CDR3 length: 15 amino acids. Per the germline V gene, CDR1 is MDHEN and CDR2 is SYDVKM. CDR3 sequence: CASTDQGRTQETQYF. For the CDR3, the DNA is TGTGCCAGCACCGACCAGGGCAGGACGCAAGAGACCCAGTACTTC.

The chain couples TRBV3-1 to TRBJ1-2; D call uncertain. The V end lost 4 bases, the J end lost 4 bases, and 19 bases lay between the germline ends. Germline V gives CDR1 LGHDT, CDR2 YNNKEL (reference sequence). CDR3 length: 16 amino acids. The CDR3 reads CASSPLREEGFYGYTF. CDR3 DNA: TGTGCCAGCAGCCCCCTTAGAGAGGAGGGCTTCTATGGCTACACCTTC.

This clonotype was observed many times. CDR3 residues: CASSPQSDTQYF. The CDR3 nucleotides read TGCGCCAGCAGCCCTCAGTCAGATACGCAGTATTTT. V is TRBV5-1 and J is TRBJ2-3, with no clear D. The CDR3 sequence is 12 residues long. Germline values: CDR1 SGHRS, CDR2 YFSETQ. V shed 4 bases and J shed 4 bases, with 7 bases lying between them.

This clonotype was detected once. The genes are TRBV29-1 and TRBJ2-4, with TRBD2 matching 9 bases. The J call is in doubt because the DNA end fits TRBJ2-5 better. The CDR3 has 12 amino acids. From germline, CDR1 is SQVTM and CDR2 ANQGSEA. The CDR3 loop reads CSVVTSGETQYF. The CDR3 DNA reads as TGCAGCGTCGTGACTAGCGGAGAGACCCAGTACTTC.

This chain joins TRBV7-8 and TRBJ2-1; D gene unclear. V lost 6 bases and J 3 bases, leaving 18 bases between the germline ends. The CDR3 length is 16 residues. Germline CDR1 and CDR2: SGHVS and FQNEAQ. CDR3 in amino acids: CASSSLDIEFYNEQFF. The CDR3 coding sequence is TGTGCCAGCAGTTCACTCGACATTGAATTCTACAATGAGCAGTTCTTC.

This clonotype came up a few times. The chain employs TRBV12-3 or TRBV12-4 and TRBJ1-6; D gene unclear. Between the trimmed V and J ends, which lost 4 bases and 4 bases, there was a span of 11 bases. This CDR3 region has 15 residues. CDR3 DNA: TGTGCCAGCAGTTCGAGAGCGATATATAATTCACCCCTCCACTTT. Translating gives CASSSRAIYNSPLHF.

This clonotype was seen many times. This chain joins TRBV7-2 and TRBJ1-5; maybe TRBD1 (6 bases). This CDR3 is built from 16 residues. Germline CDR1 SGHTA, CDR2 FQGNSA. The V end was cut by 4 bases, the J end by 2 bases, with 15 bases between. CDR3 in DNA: TGTGCCAGCAGCTCTGGGGGGGGCCAGGGCAATCAGCCCCAGCATTTT. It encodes CASSSGGGQGNQPQHF.

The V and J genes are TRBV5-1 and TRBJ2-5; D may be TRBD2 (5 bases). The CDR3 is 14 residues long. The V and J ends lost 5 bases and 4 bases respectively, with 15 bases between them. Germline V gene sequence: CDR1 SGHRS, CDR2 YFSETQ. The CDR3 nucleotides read TGCGCCAGCAGAAAGGATCGACGGGGAGAGACCCAGTACTTC. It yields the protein CASRKDRRGETQYF.

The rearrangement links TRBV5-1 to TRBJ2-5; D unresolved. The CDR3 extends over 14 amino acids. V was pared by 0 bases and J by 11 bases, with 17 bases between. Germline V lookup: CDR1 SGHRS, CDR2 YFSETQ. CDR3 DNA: TGCGCCAGCAGCTTGGGGGATCCCCAAGGAGAGCAGTACTTC. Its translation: CASSLGDPQGEQYF.

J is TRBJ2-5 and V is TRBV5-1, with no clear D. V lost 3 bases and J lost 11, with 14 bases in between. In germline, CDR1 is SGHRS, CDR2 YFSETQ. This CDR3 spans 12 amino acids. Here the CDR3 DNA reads TGCGCCAGCAGCTCCCTCAATACTGTGCAGTACTTC. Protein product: CASSSLNTVQYF.

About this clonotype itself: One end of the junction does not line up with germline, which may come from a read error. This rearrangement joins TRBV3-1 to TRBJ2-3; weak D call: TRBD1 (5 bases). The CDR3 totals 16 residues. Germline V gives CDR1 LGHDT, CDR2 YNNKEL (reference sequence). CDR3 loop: CANSQETDFQVDTQYF. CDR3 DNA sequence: TGTGCCAACAGCCAAGAGACAGACTTCCAGGTAGATACGCAGTATTTT.

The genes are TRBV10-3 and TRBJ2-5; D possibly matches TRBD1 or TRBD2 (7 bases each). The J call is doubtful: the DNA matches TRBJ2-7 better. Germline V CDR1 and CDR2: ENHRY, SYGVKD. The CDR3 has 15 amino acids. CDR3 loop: CAISGASRGGYEQYF. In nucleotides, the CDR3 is TGTGCCATCAGTGGGGCTAGCAGGGGGGGATACGAGCAGTACTTC.

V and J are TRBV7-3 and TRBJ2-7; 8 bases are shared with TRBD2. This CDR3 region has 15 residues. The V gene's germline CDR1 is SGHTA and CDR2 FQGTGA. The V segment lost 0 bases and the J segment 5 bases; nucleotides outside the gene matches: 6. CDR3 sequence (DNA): TGTGCCAGCAGCTTAACAGCGGGAGTACTTAACGAGCAGTACTTC. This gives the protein CASSLTAGVLNEQYF. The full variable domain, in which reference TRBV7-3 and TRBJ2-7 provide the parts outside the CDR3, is GAGVSQTPSNKVTEKGKYVELRCDPISGHTALYWYRQSLGQGPEFLIYFQGTGAADDSGLPNDRFFAVRPEGSVSTLKIQRTERGDSAVYLCASSLTAGVLNEQYFGPGTRLTVT.

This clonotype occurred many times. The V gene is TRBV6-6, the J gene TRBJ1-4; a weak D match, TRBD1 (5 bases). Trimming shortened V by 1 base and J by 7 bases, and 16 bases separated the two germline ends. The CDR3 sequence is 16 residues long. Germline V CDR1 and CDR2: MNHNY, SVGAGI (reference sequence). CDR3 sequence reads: CASSYWRGRLGEKLFF. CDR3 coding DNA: TGTGCCAGCAGTTACTGGAGGGGACGTCTAGGTGAAAAACTGTTTTTT.

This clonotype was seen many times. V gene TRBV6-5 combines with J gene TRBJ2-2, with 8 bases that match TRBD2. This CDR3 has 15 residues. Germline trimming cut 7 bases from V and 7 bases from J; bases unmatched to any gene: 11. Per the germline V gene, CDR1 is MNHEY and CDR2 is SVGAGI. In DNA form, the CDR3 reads TGTGCCAGCACGCTTGGTCTAGCGGGCATCGGGGAGCTGTTTTTT. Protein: CASTLGLAGIGELFF.

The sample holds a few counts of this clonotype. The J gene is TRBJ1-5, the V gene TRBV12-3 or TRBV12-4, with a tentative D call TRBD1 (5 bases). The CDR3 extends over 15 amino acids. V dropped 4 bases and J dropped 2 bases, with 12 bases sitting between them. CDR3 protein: CASSSTGRGNQPQHF. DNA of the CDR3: TGTGCCAGCAGTTCTACGGGACGGGGCAATCAGCCCCAGCATTTT.

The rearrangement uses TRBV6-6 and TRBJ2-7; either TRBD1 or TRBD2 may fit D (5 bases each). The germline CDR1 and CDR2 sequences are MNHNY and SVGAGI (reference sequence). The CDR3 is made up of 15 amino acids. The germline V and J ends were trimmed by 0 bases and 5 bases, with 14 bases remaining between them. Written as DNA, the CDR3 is TGTGCCAGCAGTTACTCGGGACCAAGGTCTGACGAGCAGTACTTC. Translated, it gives CASSYSGPRSDEQYF.

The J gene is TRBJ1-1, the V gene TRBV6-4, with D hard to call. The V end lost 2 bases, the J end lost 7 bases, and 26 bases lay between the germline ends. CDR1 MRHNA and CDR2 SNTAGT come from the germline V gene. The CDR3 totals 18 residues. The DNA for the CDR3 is TGTGCCAGCAGTGACGGGCGATCAGGTCCCTCGTTATACAATGAAGCTTTCTTT. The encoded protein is CASSDGRSGPSLYNEAFF.

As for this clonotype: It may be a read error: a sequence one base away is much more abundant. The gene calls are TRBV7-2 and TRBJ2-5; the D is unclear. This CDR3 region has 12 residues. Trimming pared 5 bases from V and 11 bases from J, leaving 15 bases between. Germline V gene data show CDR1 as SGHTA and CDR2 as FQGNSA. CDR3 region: CASSARWGEQYF. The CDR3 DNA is TGTGCCAGCAGCGCTCGTTGGGGTGAGCAGTACTTC.

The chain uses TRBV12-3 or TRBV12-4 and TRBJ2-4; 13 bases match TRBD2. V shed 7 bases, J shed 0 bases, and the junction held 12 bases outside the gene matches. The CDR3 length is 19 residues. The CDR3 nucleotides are TGTGCCAGCACAGAAGCAGGACTAGCGGGGGCGGTAGCCAAAAACATTCAGTACTTC. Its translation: CASTEAGLAGAVAKNIQYF.

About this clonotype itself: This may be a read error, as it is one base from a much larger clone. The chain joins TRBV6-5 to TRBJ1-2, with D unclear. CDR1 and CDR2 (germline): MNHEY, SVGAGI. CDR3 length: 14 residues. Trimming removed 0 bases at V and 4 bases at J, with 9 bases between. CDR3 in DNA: TGTGCCAGCAGTTACTCGGGCCTTTCCTATGGCTACACCTTC. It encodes CASSYSGLSYGYTF.